This TCR beta chain appears in the sequencing data of a study of shared clonotypes between healthy human individuals. The study ran the assay at deep level. Using ten immunoSEQ deep assay plates, investigators sequenced unsorted PBMC DNA. Profiling relied on immunoSEQ multiplex PCR, and the TCRdb table lists in-frame clones only, not all of them. This sample carries 400,000 to 500,000 clones, over 65% of them seen once, and the ten largest clones take 10% to 15%. This CDR3 region has 14 residues. With 5 bases clipped from V and 9 bases from J, the junction kept 10 bases outside the gene matches. CDR1 is SGHTA and CDR2 is FQGNSA in the germline V gene.

Sequenced sample: PBMCs. This chain joins TRBV7-2 and TRBJ2-1, with 7 bases aligning to TRBD2. This TCR derives from a woman aged 35 to 49 in good health. Some clones in this sample may be carry-over from other donors' samples. The CDR3 loop reads CASSADSSGSEQFF. CDR3 coding DNA: TGTGCCAGCAGCGCTGACAGTAGCGGGTCTGAGCAGTTCTTC.